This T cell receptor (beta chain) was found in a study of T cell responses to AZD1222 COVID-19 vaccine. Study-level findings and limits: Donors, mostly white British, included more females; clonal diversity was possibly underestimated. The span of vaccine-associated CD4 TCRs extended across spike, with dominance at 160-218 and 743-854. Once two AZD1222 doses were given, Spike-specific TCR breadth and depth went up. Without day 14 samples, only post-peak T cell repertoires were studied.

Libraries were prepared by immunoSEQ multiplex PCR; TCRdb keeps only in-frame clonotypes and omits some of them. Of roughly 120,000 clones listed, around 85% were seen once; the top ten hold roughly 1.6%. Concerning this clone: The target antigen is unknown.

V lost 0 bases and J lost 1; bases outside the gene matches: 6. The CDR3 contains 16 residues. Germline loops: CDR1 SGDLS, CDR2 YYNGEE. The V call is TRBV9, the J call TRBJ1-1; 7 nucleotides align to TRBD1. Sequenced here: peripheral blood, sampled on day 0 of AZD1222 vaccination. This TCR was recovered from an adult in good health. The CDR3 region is CASSVGPGQKNTEAFF. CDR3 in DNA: TGTGCCAGCAGCGTAGGACCGGGACAGAAGAACACTGAAGCTTTCTTT.